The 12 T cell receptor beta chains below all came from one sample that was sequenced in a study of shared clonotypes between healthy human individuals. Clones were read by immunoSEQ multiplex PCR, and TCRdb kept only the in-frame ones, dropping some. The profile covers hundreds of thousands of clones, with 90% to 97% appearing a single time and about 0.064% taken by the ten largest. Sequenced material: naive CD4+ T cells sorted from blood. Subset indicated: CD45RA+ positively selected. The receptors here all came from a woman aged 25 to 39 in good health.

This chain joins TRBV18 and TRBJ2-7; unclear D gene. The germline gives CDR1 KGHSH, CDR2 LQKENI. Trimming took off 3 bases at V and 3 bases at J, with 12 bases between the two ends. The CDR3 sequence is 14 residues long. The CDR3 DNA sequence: TGTGCCAGCTCACCCGAGGACGGCCTCTACGAGCAGTACTTC. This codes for CASSPEDGLYEQYF.

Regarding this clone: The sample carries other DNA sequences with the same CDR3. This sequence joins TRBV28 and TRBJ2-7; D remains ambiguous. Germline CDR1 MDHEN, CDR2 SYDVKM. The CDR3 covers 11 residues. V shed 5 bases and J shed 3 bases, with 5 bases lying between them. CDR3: CASSSHYEQYF. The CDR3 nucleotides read TGTGCCAGCAGTAGCCACTACGAGCAGTACTTC.

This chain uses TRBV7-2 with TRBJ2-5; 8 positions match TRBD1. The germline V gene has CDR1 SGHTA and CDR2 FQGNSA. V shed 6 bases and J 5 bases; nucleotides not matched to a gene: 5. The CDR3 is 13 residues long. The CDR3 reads CASRHRQGETQYF. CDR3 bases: TGTGCCAGCAGACATAGACAGGGGGAGACCCAGTACTTC.

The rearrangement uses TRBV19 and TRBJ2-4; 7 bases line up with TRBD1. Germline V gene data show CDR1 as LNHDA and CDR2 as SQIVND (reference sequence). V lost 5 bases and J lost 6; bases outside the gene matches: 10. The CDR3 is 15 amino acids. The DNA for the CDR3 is TGTGCCAGTAGTCCGTTCAGGGGGTTCGGAAACATTCAGTACTTC. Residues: CASSPFRGFGNIQYF.

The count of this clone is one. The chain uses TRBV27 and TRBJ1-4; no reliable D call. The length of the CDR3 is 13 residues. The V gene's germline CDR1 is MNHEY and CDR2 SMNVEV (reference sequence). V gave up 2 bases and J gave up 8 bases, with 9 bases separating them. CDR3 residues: CASSLGQLEKLFF. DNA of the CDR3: TGTGCCAGCAGTTTAGGGCAGCTAGAAAAACTGTTTTTT.

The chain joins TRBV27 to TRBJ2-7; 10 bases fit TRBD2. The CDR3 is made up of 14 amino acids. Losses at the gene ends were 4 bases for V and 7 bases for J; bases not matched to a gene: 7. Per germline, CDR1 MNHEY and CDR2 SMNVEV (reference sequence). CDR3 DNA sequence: TGTGCCAGCAGTTCCCTAGCGGGAGTAGGTGAGCAGTACTTC. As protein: CASSSLAGVGEQYF.

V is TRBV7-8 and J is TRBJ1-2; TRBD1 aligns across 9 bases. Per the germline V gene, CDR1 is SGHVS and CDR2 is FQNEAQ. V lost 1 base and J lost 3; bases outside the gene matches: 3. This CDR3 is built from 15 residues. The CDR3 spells CASSLGRDRDYGYTF. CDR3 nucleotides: TGTGCCAGCAGCTTAGGGAGGGACAGGGACTATGGCTACACCTTC.

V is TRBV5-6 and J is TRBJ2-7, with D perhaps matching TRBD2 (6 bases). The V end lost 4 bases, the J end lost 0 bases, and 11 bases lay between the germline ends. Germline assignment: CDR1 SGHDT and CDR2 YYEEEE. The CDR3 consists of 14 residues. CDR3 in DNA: TGTGCCAGCAGCCGACGGCGGGACTCCTACGAGCAGTACTTC. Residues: CASSRRRDSYEQYF.

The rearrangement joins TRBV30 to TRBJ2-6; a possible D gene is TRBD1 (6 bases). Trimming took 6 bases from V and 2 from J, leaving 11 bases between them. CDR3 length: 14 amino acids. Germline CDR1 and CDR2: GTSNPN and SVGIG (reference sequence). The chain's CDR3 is CACTGLTGANVLTF. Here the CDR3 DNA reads TGTGCCTGCACAGGGCTGACTGGGGCCAACGTCCTGACTTTC.

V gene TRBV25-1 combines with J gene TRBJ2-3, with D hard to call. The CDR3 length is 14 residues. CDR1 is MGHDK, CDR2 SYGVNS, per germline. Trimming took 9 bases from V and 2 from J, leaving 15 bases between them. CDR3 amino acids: CASGGIPYTDTQYF. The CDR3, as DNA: TGTGCCAGTGGTGGGATCCCGTACACAGATACGCAGTATTTT. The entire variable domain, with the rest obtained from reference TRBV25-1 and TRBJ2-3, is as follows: EADIYQTPRYLVIGTGKKITLECSQTMGHDKMYWYQQDPGMELHLIHYSYGVNSTEKGDLSSESTVSRIRTEHFPLTLESARPSHTSQYLCASGGIPYTDTQYFGPGTRLTVL.

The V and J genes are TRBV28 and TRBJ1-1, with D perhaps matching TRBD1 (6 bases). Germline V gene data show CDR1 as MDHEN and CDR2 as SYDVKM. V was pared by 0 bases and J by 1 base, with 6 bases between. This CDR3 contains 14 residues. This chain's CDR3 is CASSLWTGNTEAFF. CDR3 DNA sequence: TGTGCCAGCAGTTTATGGACAGGGAACACTGAAGCTTTCTTT.

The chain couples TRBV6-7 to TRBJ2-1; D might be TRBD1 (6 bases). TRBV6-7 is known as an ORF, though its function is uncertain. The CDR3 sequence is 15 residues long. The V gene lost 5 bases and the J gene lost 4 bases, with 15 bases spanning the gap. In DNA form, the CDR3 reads TGTGCCAGCAGTAAAGTAGGGACACCATACAATGAGCAGTTCTTC. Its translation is CASSKVGTPYNEQFF.